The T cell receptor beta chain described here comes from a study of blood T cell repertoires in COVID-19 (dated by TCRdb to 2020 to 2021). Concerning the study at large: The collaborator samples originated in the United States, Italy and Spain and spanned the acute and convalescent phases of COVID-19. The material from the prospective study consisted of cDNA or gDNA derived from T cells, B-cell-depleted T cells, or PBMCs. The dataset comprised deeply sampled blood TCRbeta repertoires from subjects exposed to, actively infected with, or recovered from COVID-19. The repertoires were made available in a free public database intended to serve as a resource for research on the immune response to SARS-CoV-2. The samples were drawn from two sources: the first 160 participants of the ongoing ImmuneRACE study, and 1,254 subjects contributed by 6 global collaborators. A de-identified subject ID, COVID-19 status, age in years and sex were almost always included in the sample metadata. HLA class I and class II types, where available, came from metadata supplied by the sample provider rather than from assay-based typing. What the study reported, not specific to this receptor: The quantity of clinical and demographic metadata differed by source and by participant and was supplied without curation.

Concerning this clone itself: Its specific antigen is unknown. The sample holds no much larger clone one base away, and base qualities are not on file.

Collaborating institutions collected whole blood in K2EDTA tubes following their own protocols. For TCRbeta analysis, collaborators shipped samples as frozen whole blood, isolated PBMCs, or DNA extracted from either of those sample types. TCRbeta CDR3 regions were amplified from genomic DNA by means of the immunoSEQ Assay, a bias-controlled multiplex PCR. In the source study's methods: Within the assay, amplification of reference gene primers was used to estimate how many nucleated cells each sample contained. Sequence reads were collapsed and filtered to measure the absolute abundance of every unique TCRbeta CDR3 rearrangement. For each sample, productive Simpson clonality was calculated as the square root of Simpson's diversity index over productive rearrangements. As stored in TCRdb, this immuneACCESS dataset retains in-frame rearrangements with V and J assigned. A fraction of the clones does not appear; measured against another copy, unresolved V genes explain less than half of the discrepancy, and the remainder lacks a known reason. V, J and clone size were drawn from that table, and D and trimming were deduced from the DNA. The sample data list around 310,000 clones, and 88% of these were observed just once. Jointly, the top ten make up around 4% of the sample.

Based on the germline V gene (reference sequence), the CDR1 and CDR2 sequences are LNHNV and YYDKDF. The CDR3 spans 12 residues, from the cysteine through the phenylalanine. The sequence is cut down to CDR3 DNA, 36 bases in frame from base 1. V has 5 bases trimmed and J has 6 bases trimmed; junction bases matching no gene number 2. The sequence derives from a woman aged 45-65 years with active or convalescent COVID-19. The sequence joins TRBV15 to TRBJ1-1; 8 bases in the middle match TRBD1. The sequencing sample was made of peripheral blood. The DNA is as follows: TGTGCCACCAGCGGACAGGGTGCTGAAGCTTTCTTT. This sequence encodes CATSGQGAEAFF.